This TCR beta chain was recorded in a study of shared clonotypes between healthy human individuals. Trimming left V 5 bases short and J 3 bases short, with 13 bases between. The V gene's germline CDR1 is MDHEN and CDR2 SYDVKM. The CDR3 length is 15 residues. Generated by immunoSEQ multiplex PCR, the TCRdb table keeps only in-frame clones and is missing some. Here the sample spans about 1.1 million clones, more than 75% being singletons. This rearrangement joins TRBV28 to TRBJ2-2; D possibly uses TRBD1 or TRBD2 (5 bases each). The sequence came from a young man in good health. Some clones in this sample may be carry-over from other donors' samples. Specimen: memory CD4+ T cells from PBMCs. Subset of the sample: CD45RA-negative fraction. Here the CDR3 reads CASSRPGRDTGELFF. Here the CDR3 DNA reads TGTGCCAGCAGTCGCCCAGGGCGGGACACCGGGGAGCTGTTTTTT.